The rows below give T cell receptor beta chains drawn from one sample of a study of cytomegalovirus exposure and HLA in healthy donors. TCRdb's table, derived via immunoSEQ multiplex PCR, lists solely in-frame clones and lacks some. Of 220,000 or so clones listed, approximately 78% are singletons. Sequencing was done on a sample of PBMCs. The receptors come from a middle-aged woman in good health and CMV-seronegative. Both conserved end residues are part of each CDR3. The order of the fields is V gene, CDR3 protein.

v_call: TRBV27
cdr3_aa: CASKSGFGGELFF

v_call: TRBV27
cdr3_aa: CASSSGLAQFNEQFF

v_call: TRBV5-1
cdr3_aa: CASSLGPYSNQPQHF

v_call: TRBV19
cdr3_aa: CASTGLAGTGELFF

v_call: TRBV5-4
cdr3_aa: CASSLGGFGYGYTF

v_call: TRBV29-1
cdr3_aa: CSVDRTGADYGYTF

v_call: TRBV10-3
cdr3_aa: CAISASGRAKADTQYF

v_call: TRBV6-5
cdr3_aa: CASRARGRVTGELFF

v_call: TRBV5-1
cdr3_aa: CASSDRTSQNEQFF

v_call: TRBV2
cdr3_aa: CASSERQAVNQPQHF

v_call: TRBV7-3
cdr3_aa: CASRLSRLAGGPNEQFF

v_call: TRBV30
cdr3_aa: CAWTRGAFGYTF

v_call: TRBV7-2
cdr3_aa: CASSSGTSGVYEQYF

v_call: TRBV28
cdr3_aa: CASSRGGIKYEQYF

v_call: TRBV7-2
cdr3_aa: CASSFLLTSYEQYF

v_call: TRBV5-1
cdr3_aa: CASSLAPSGIPGELFF

v_call: TRBV7-9
cdr3_aa: CSSSLVAGGNTGELFF

v_call: TRBV2
cdr3_aa: CASSEGLAKNNEQFF

v_call: TRBV14
cdr3_aa: CASSRHLDRGTEAFF

v_call: TRBV29-1
cdr3_aa: CSVARASNYGYTF

v_call: TRBV7-8
cdr3_aa: CASSLAYSSGSRFDRYF

v_call: TRBV11-2
cdr3_aa: CASSLPGAGVYNEQFF

v_call: TRBV27
cdr3_aa: CASSLDGGLAGGPIYEQYF

v_call: TRBV18
cdr3_aa: CASSPPAGGYREQFF

v_call: TRBV5-4
cdr3_aa: CASSFRGESYEQYF

v_call: TRBV5-5
cdr3_aa: CASSPGQERSQPQHF

v_call: TRBV2
cdr3_aa: CASSESLAGVGKNIQYF

v_call: TRBV12-5
cdr3_aa: CASGIGTSGNEQFF

v_call: TRBV25-1
cdr3_aa: CASNPPGGKKLFF